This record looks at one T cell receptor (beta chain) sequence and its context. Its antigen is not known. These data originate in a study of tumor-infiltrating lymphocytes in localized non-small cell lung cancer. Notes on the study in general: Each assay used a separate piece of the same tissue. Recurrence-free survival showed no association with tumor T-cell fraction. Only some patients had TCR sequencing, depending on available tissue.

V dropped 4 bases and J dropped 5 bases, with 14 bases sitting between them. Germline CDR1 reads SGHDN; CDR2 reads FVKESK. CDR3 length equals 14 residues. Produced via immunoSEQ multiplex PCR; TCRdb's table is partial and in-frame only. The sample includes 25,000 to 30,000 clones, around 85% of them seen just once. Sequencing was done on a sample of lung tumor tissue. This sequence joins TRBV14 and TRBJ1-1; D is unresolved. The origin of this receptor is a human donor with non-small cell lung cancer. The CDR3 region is CASSRDFFGTEAFF. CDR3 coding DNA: TGTGCCAGCAGCCGAGATTTTTTTGGAACTGAAGCTTTCTTT.